A selection of T cell receptor beta chains follows, all from one sample in a study of shared clonotypes between healthy human individuals. The data were produced by immunoSEQ multiplex PCR, yet TCRdb's version contains in-frame clones alone and is incomplete. The sample contains about 2 million clones, roughly 94% of which appear only once. Sequences were obtained from naive CD4+ T cells sorted from blood. The receptors were sampled from a man between 18 and 29 years old in good health. Both conserved end residues are part of each CDR3. The D gene is left open where the match is weak. Size is omitted from some rows. Given values are once, few, many or a class for expanded clones.

d_gene: TRBD2
abundance: -
j_gene: TRBJ2-3
v_gene: TRBV7-7
CDR3nt: TGTGCTAGCACCTTAACGGGGGGGGCTGTGGATACGCAGTATTTT
CDR3aa: CASTLTGGAVDTQYF

d_gene: -
abundance: -
j_gene: TRBJ1-3
v_gene: TRBV7-2
CDR3nt: TGTGCCAGCAGCCCACAGCTCCCCTCTGGAAACACCATATATTTT
CDR3aa: CASSPQLPSGNTIYF

d_gene: -
abundance: once
j_gene: TRBJ2-3
v_gene: TRBV7-2
CDR3nt: TGTGCCAGCAGCTTACGGCGGCTGTACACAGATACGCAGTATTTT
CDR3aa: CASSLRRLYTDTQYF

d_gene: TRBD1
abundance: -
j_gene: TRBJ1-4
v_gene: TRBV2
CDR3nt: TGTGCCAGCAGTGCCCAGGGGGCAACTAATGAAAAACTGTTTTTT
CDR3aa: CASSAQGATNEKLFF

d_gene: TRBD1
abundance: -
j_gene: TRBJ1-1
v_gene: TRBV20-1
CDR3nt: TGCAGTGTCACAGGGGGGTCGAGGGCTTTCTTT
CDR3aa: CSVTGGSRAFF

d_gene: TRBD1
abundance: -
j_gene: TRBJ1-1
v_gene: TRBV27
CDR3nt: TGTGCCAGCAGTTTAGTGAGGGACAGGGGGCTGTACACTGAAGCTTTCTTT
CDR3aa: CASSLVRDRGLYTEAFF

d_gene: -
abundance: -
j_gene: TRBJ2-7
v_gene: TRBV15
CDR3nt: TGTGCCACCAGCCCGCGACCCCCGGGACCCCGAGGATCCTACGAGCAGTACTTC
CDR3aa: CATSPRPPGPRGSYEQYF

d_gene: TRBD2
abundance: -
j_gene: TRBJ2-7
v_gene: TRBV19
CDR3nt: TGTGCCAGTAGTTACGGGACTAGCGGGAGTTTGCAGTACTTC
CDR3aa: CASSYGTSGSLQYF

d_gene: TRBD1
abundance: once
j_gene: TRBJ1-4
v_gene: TRBV7-9
CDR3nt: TGTGCCAGCAGCTTGGGACAGGGTGGTGAAAAACTGTTTTTT
CDR3aa: CASSLGQGGEKLFF

d_gene: -
abundance: once
j_gene: TRBJ1-5
v_gene: TRBV28
CDR3nt: TGTGCCAGCATCGACAGGTTGGGCGATCAGCCCCAGCATTTT
CDR3aa: CASIDRLGDQPQHF

d_gene: -
abundance: -
j_gene: TRBJ1-6
v_gene: TRBV6-1
CDR3nt: TGTGCCAGCAGTAAAGAGGGGGGCTTCGGAACACCCCTCCACTTT
CDR3aa: CASSKEGGFGTPLHF

d_gene: -
abundance: -
j_gene: TRBJ1-1
v_gene: TRBV11-2
CDR3nt: TGTGCCAGCAGCCTCCAAGGGGGATTAAGGACTGAAGCTTTCTTT
CDR3aa: CASSLQGGLRTEAFF

d_gene: TRBD1
abundance: -
j_gene: TRBJ2-5
v_gene: TRBV5-1
CDR3nt: TGCGCCAGCAGCCCTGGGGACAGGGTGGGTGAGGAGACCCAGTACTTC
CDR3aa: CASSPGDRVGEETQYF

d_gene: -
abundance: -
j_gene: TRBJ2-2
v_gene: TRBV5-1
CDR3nt: TGCGCCAGCAGCTTAGGAGGGAGCGGCAGGCCCACCGGGGAGCTGTTTTTT
CDR3aa: CASSLGGSGRPTGELFF

d_gene: -
abundance: -
j_gene: TRBJ2-2
v_gene: TRBV6-5
CDR3nt: TGTGCCAGCAGTTACGCATTTACAGGGACCGGGGAGCTGTTTTTT
CDR3aa: CASSYAFTGTGELFF

d_gene: -
abundance: -
j_gene: TRBJ1-5
v_gene: TRBV21-1
CDR3nt: TGTGCCAGCAGCACAGGGGTCGGGGGCTGCAATCAGCCCCAGCATTTT
CDR3aa: CASSTGVGGCNQPQHF